The rows below give T cell receptor beta chains drawn from one sample of a study of T cell responses to AZD1222 COVID-19 vaccine. Clones were read by immunoSEQ multiplex PCR, and TCRdb kept only the in-frame ones, dropping some. In the table there are over 130,000 clones, roughly 92% of which are singletons. Sequenced here: peripheral blood, sampled 28 days after the second AZD1222 dose. Every receptor here comes from an adult who received the AZD1222 COVID-19 vaccine. CDR3s include the opening cysteine and the closing phenylalanine or tryptophan. Each record gives: clone size, J gene, D gene, V gene, CDR3 DNA, CDR3 protein. The D gene is left open where the match is weak. A clone size is listed for some rows: how often the clone was seen (once, few, many), or a class if it is expanded.

NA	TRBJ1-2	NA	TRBV1	TGCACCAGCAGCCAAGAGGGAGGGGTCAGACTAAACTATGGCTACACCTTC	CTSSQEGGVRLNYGYTF
NA	TRBJ1-2	NA	TRBV7-9	TGTGCCAGCAGCTATGACGGGTATGGCTACACCTTC	CASSYDGYGYTF
NA	TRBJ1-6	NA	TRBV7-9	TGTGCCAGCAGCTTACGGGGGCTCTCTAATTCACCCCTCCACTTT	CASSLRGLSNSPLHF
NA	TRBJ2-7	NA	TRBV27	TGTGCCAGCAGTGTCCGGGGACTCTCCTACGAGCAGTACTTC	CASSVRGLSYEQYF
few	TRBJ2-1	TRBD2	TRBV7-2	TGTGCCAGCAGAAAGACTGGCGGGAGTTCCTACAATGAGCAGTTCTTC	CASRKTGGSSYNEQFF
NA	TRBJ1-4	TRBD1	TRBV6-5	TGTGCCAGCAGGGGACAGACTAATGAAAAACTGTTTTTT	CASRGQTNEKLFF
NA	TRBJ1-2	NA	TRBV11-2	TGTGCCAGCAGCTTACTGACGCGAGATGGCTACACCTTC	CASSLLTRDGYTF
NA	TRBJ2-7	NA	TRBV3-1/TRBV3-2	TGTGCCAGCAGCCAACCTCACGGGGCCTACGAGCAGTACTTC	CASSQPHGAYEQYF
NA	TRBJ2-5	TRBD2	TRBV7-6	TGTGCCAGCAGCTTGGCTAGCGGGAGGGCCCTCGAGACCCAGTACTTC	CASSLASGRALETQYF
NA	TRBJ1-4	TRBD1	TRBV19	TGTGCCAGTACCCCGGACAGGGTAAAAGAAAAACTGTTTTTT	CASTPDRVKEKLFF
once	TRBJ1-1	TRBD1	TRBV19	TGTGCCAGTAGGGAGGACAGGGAGAACACTGAAGCTTTCTTT	CASREDRENTEAFF
NA	TRBJ2-3	TRBD2	TRBV28	TGTGCCAGCAGTTCACAGACCCGGGAGGGGGGGCCAGACCCCACAGATACGCAGTATTTT	CASSSQTREGGPDPTDTQYF